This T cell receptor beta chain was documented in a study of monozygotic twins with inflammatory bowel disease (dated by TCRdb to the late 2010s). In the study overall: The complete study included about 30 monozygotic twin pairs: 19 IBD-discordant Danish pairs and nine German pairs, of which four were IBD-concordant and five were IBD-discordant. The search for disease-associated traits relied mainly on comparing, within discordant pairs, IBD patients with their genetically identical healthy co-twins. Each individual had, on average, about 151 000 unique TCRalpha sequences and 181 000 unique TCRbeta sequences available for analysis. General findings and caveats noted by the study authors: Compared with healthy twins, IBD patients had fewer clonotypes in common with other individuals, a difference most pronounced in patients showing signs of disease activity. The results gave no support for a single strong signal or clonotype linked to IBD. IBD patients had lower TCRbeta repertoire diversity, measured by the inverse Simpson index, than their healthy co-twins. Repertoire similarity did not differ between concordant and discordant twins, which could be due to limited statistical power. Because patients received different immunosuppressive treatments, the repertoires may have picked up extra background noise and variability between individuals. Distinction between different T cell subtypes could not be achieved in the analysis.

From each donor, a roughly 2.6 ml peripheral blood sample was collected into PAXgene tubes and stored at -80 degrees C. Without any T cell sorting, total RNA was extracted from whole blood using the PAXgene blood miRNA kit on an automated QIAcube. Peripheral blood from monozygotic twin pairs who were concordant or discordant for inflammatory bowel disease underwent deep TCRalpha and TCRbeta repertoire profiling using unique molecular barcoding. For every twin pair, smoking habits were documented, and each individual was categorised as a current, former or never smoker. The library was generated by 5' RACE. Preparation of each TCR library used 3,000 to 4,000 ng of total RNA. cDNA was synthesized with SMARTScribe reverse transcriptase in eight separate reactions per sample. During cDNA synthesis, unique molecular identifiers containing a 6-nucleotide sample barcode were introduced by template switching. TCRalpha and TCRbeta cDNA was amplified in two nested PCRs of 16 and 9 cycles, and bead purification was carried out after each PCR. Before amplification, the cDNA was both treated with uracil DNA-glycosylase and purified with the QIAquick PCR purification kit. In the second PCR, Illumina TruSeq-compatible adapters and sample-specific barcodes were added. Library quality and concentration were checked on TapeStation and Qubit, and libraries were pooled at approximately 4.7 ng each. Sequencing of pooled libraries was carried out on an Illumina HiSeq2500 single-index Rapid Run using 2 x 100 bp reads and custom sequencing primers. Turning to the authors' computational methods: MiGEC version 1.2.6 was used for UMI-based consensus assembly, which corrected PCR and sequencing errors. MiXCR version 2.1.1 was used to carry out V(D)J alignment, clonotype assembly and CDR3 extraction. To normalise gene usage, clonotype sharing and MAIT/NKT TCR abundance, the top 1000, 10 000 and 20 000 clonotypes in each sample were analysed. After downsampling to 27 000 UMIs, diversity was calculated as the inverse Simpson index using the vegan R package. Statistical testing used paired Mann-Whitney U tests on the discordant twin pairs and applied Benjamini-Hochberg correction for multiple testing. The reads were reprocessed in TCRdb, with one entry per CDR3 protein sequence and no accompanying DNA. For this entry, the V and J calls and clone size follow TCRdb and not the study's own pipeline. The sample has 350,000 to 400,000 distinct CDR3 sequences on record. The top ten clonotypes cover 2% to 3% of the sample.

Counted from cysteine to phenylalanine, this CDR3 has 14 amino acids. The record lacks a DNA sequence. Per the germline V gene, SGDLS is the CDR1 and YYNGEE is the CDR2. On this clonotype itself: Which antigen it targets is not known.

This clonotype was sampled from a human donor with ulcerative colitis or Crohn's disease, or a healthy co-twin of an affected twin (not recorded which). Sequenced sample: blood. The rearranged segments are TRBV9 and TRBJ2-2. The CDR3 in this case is CASSLSVTAGELFF.